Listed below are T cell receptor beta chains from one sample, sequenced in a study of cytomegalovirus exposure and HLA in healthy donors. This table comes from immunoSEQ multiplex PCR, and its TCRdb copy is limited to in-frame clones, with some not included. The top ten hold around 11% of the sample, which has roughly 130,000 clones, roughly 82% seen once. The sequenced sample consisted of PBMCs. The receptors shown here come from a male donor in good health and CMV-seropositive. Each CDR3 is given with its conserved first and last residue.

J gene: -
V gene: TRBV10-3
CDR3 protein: CAISVVASGGYEQYF

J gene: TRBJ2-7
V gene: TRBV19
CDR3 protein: CASTAAGFDEQYF

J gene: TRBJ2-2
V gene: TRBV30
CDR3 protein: CAWSVQSTGELFF

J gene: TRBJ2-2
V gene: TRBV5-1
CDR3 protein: CASSLEGAWDTGELFF

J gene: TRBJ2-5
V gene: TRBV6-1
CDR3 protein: CASSEPTGDGETQYF

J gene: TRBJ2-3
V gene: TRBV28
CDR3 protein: CASSPAWMTSTDTQYF

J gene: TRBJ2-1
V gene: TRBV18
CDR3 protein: CASSPLAAINEQFF

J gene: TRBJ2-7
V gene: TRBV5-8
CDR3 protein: CASSFRDRPSYEQYF

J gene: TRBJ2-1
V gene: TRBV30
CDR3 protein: CAWKGLANEQFF

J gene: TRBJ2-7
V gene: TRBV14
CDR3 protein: CASSQGRLAYEQYF

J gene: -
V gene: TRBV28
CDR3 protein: CASSLAMGQGAREQYF

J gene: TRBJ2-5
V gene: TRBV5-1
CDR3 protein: CASSLGGGTGEETQYF

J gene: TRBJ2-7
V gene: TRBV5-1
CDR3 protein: CASSHGTSLSYEQYF

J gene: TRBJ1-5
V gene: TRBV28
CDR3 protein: CAGDRGRGQPQHF

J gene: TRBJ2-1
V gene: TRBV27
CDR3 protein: CASSLWAVTTMLAREQFF

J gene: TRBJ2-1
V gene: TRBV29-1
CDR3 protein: CSVDVRDRDIEQFF

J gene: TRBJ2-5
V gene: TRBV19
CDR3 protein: CASKEGGGETQYF

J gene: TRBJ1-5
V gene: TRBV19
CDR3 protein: CASRPQGILPQHF

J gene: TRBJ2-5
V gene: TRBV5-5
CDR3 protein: CASSLGALQETQYF

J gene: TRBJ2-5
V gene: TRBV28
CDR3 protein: CASSSPTGQETQYF

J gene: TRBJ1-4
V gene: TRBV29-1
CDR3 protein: CSVEETGQNEKLFF

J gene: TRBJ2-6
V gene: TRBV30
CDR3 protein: CAWRGENRAGGANVLTF

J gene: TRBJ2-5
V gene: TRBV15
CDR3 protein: CATSIPAGQETQYF

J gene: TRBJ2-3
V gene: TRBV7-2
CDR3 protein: CASSFIMTDTQYF

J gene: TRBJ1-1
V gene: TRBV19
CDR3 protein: CASILRQGAMNTEAFF

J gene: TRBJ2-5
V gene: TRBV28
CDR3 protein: CASIPGGRETQYF

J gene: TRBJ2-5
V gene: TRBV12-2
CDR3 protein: CASRSRMETQYF

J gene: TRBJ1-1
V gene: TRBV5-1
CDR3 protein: CASSLDGLNTEAFF

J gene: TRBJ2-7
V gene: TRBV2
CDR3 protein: CASSVRDRGTGEQYF

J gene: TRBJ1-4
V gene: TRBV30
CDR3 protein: CAWSTQGGNEKLFF

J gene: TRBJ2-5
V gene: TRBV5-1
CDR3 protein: CASSLEPPTTQETQYF

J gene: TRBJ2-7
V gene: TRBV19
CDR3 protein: CASSIGTGLSYEQYF

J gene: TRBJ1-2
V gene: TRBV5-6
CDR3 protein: CASSLMWGGGYTF

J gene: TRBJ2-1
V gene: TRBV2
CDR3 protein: CVGLAIYNEQFF

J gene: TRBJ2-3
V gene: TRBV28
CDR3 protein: CASSLPRDTQYF

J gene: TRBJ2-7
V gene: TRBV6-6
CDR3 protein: CASSYGDRGTYEQYF